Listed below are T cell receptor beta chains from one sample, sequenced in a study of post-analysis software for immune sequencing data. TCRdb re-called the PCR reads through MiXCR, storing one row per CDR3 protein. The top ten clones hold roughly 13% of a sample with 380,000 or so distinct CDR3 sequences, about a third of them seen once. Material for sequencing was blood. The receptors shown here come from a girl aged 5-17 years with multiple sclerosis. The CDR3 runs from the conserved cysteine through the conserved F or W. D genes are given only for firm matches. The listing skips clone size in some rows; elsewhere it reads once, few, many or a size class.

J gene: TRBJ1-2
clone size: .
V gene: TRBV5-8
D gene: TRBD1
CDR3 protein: CASSWTGGDYGYTF
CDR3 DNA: TGTGCCAGCAGCTGGACAGGGGGCGACTATGGCTACACCTTC

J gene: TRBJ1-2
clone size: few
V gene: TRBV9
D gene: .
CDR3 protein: CASSVQGASRGYTF
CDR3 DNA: TGTGCCAGCAGCGTACAGGGAGCGTCGCGGGGCTACACCTTC

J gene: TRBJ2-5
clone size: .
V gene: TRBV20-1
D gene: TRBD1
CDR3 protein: CSASHATGRLNGQYF
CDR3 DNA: TGCAGTGCTAGTCACGCGACAGGGCGGTTGAATGGGCAGTACTTC

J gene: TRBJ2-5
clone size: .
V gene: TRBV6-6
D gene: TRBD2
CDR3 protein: CASSFRREGGETQYF
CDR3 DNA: TGTGCCAGCAGTTTTCGGCGGGAGGGTGGAGAGACCCAGTACTTC

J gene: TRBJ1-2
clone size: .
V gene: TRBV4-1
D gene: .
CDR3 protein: CASSPEGNWNGYTF
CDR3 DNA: TGCGCCAGCAGCCCGGAAGGGAACTGGAATGGCTACACCTTC

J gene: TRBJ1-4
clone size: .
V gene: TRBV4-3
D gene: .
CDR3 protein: CASSQDLGNEKLFF
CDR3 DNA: TGCGCCAGCAGCCAAGATTTGGGTAATGAAAAACTGTTTTTT

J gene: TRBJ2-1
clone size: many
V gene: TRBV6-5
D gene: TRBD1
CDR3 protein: CASSFGTGPYNEQFF
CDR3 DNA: TGTGCCAGCAGTTTCGGGACAGGGCCCTACAATGAGCAGTTCTTC

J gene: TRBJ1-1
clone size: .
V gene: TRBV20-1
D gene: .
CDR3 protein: CSATLGTEAFF
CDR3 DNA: TGCAGTGCCACCCTGGGCACTGAAGCTTTCTTT

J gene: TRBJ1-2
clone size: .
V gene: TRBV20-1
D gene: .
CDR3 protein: CSASPSEEVCGYTF
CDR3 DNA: TGCAGTGCTAGCCCCTCGGAGGAAGTCTGTGGCTACACCTTC

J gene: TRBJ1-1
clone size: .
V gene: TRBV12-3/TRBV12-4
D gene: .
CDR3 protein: CASSKGDEAFF
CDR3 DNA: TGTGCCAGCAGTAAGGGGGATGAAGCTTTCTTT

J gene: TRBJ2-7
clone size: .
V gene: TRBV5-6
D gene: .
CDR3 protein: CASSSLTGPAYEQYF
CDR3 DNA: TGTGCCAGCAGCTCGTTGACAGGACCCGCCTACGAGCAGTACTTC

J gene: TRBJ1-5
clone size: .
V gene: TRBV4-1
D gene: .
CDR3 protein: CASSQVAGAQPQHF
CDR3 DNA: TGCGCCAGCAGCCAAGTGGCAGGGGCACAGCCCCAGCATTTT

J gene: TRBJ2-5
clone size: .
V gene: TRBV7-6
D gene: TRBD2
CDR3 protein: CASSRSGTSGGRETQYF
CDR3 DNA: TGTGCCAGCAGTCGAAGTGGGACTAGCGGGGGACGAGAGACCCAGTACTTC

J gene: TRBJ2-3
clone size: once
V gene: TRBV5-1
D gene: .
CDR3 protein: CASSLEGNQPQYF
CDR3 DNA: TGCGCCAGCAGCTTGGAGGGGAACCAGCCCCAGTATTTT

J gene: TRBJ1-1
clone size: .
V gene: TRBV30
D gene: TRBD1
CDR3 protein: CAWKPGQNRGNTEAFF
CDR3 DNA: TGTGCCTGGAAACCGGGACAGAACAGGGGGAACACTGAAGCTTTCTTT

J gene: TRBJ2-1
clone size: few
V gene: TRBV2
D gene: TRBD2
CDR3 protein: CASSDPAGGHEQFF
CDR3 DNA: TGTGCCAGCAGTGATCCAGCGGGGGGCCATGAGCAGTTCTTC

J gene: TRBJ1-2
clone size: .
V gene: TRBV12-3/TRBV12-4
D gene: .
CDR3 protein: CASSLRLDYGYTF
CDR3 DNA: TGTGCCAGCAGTTTAAGGCTTGACTATGGCTACACCTTC

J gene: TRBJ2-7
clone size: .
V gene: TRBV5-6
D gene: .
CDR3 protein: CTSSWAVSPYEQYF
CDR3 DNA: TGTACCAGCAGCTGGGCGGTCTCCCCCTACGAGCAGTACTTC

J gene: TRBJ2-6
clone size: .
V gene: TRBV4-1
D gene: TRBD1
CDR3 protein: CASRKGTGEITGANVLTF
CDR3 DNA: TGCGCCAGCAGGAAAGGGACAGGGGAAATAACTGGGGCCAACGTCCTGACTTTC

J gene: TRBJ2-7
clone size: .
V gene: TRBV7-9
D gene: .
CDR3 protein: CASSSWDNSYEQYF
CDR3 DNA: TGTGCCAGCAGCTCCTGGGACAACTCCTACGAGCAGTACTTC

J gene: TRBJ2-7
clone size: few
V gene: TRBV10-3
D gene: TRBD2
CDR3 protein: CAISAGEGSYEQYF
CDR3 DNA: TGTGCCATCAGCGCGGGGGAGGGATCCTACGAGCAGTACTTC

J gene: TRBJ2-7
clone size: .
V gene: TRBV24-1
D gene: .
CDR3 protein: CATSDRTAYEQYF
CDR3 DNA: TGTGCCACCAGTGATCGGACAGCATACGAGCAGTACTTC

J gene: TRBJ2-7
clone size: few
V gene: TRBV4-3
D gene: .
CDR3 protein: CASSQVLDSTYEQYF
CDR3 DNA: TGCGCCAGCAGCCAAGTCCTCGACTCCACCTACGAGCAGTACTTC

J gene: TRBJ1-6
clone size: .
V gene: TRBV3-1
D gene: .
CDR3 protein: CASSQGAGYSGSPLHF
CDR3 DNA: TGTGCCAGCAGCCAAGGGGCGGGGTATAGTGGTTCACCCCTCCACTTT

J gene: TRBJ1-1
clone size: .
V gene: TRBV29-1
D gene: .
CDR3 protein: CSVDGSALTLEAFF
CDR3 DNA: TGCAGCGTTGATGGTTCGGCGTTAACACTTGAAGCTTTCTTT

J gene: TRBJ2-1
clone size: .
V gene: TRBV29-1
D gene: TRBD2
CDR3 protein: CSVEPRGGQGQFF
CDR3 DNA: TGCAGCGTTGAACCCCGGGGGGGCCAAGGGCAGTTCTTC

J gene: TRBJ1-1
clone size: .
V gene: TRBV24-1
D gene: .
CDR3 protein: CATSGSEAFF
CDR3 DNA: TGTGCCACCAGTGGTTCTGAAGCTTTCTTT

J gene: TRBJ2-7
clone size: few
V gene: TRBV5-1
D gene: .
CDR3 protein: CASGRADRTDSNTYEQYF
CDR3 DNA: TGCGCCAGCGGGAGGGCCGACAGGACTGACTCGAATACCTACGAGCAGTACTTC

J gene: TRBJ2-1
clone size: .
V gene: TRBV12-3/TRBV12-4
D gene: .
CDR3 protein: CASSWGTSSHEQFF
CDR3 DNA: TGTGCCAGCAGTTGGGGGACATCCTCTCATGAGCAGTTCTTC

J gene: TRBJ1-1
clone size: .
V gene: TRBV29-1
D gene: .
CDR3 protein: CSGRVSEVGEAFF
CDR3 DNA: TGCAGCGGCCGGGTCTCCGAAGTGGGTGAAGCTTTCTTT

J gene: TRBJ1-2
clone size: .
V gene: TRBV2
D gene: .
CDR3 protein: CASSPTVYGYTF
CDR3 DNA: TGTGCCAGCAGTCCTACAGTCTATGGCTACACCTTC

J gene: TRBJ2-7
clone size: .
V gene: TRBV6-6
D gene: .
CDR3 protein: CASLSPAAYEQYF
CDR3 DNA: TGTGCCAGCCTTAGCCCCGCCGCTTACGAGCAGTACTTC

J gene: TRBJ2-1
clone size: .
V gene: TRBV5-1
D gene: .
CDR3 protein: CASSFRYLGADTSYNEQFF
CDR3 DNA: TGCGCCAGCAGCTTTCGGTATTTGGGAGCCGATACCTCCTACAATGAGCAGTTCTTC

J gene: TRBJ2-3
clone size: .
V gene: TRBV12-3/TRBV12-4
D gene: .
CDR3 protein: CASSLLVGGDTEYF
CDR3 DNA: TGTGCCAGCAGTTTGTTGGTGGGAGGTGATACGGAGTATTTT

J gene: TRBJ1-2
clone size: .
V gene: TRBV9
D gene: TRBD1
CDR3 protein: CASSLRGQGNYGYTF
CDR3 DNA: TGTGCCAGCAGCTTGAGGGGACAGGGGAACTATGGCTACACCTTC

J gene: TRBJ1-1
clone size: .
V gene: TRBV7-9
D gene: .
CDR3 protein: CASRGPATEAFF
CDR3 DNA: TGTGCCAGCAGGGGCCCGGCAACTGAAGCTTTCTTT

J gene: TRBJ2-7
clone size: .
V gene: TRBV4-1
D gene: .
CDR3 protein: CASSQDLQGGYEQYF
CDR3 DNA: TGCGCCAGCAGCCAAGATCTACAGGGCGGCTACGAGCAGTACTTC

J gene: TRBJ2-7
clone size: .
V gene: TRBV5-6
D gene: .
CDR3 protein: CASSYGVGVNGQYF
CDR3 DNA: TGTGCCAGCAGCTATGGGGTCGGGGTCAACGGGCAGTACTTC

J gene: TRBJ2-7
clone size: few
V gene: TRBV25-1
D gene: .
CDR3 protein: CASSIDNEQYF
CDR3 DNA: TGTGCCAGCAGTATCGACAACGAGCAGTACTTC

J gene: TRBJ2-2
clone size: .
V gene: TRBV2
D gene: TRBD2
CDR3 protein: CASSDVSGGFGTGELFF
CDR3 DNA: TGTGCCAGCAGTGACGTTAGCGGGGGGTTCGGGACCGGGGAGCTGTTTTTT